Listed below are T cell receptor beta chains from one sample, sequenced in a study of blood T cells in healthy people across ages. TCRdb reanalysed the 5' RACE reads using MiXCR and keeps one entry per CDR3 protein. The sample shows hundreds of thousands of distinct CDR3 sequences, roughly 53% of them seen only once. Source material: blood. The receptors stem from a man aged 55 to 70 in good health. Both conserved end residues are part of each CDR3. The D gene is left open where the match is weak. Clone size appears in some rows only: once, few, many, or a class for an expanded clone.

>NA|TRBD1|TRBJ2-7|TRBV2
CARIVTGPYEQYF
TGTGCCAGAATTGTGACAGGGCCCTACGAGCAGTACTTC
>NA|NA|TRBJ2-7|TRBV7-9
CASSLGGVRYEQYF
TGTGCCAGCAGCTTGGGCGGCGTCAGGTACGAGCAGTACTTC
>once|NA|TRBJ2-1|TRBV20-1
CSAGTSNEQFF
TGCAGTGCCGGGACTTCCAATGAGCAGTTCTTC
>NA|NA|TRBJ2-5|TRBV28
CASRLDSLWETQYF
TGTGCCAGCAGACTCGACTCACTGTGGGAGACCCAGTACTTC
>once|NA|TRBJ2-1|TRBV6-5
CASRAGAASYNEQFF
TGTGCCAGCAGGGCGGGGGCCGCTTCCTACAATGAGCAGTTCTTC
>NA|TRBD1|TRBJ2-5|TRBV7-6
CASSWDRGRETQYF
TGTGCCAGCAGCTGGGACAGGGGGCGAGAGACCCAGTACTTC
>NA|NA|TRBJ2-1|TRBV14
CASSKSLGGNEQFF
TGTGCCAGCAGCAAGAGCTTAGGGGGGAATGAGCAGTTCTTC
>NA|NA|TRBJ2-7|TRBV10-2
CASSETAYEQYF
TGCGCCAGCAGTGAGACAGCCTACGAGCAGTACTTC
>NA|NA|TRBJ1-4|TRBV6-2/TRBV6-3
CASSYLYRREEKLFF
TGTGCCAGCAGTTATTTATACCGTCGAGAGGAAAAACTGTTTTTT
>once|TRBD2|TRBJ2-3|TRBV9
CASSVVSGGDAQYF
TGTGCCAGCAGCGTAGTTAGCGGGGGGGATGCGCAGTATTTT
>NA|NA|TRBJ2-2|TRBV12-3/TRBV12-4
CATKGPGSTGELFF
TGTGCCACCAAGGGACCAGGGAGCACCGGGGAGCTGTTTTTT
>few|NA|TRBJ2-1|TRBV4-1
CASSRNRRSYNEQFF
TGCGCCAGCAGCCGTAACAGGCGCTCCTACAATGAGCAGTTCTTC
>NA|NA|TRBJ2-5|TRBV20-1
CSAKIQGGWETQYF
TGCAGTGCTAAAATACAGGGTGGGTGGGAGACCCAGTACTTC
>few|TRBD2|TRBJ2-5|TRBV15
CATSRDLSGGQTQYF
TGTGCCACCAGCAGAGACCTTAGCGGGGGTCAGACCCAGTACTTC
>NA|TRBD1|TRBJ2-1|TRBV2
CASREDRADNEQFF
TGTGCCAGCAGGGAAGACAGGGCGGACAATGAGCAGTTCTTC
>NA|TRBD1|TRBJ2-2|TRBV3-1
CASSHRRTGRITGELFF
TGTGCCAGCAGCCACCGGCGGACAGGGAGGATCACCGGGGAGCTGTTTTTT
>NA|NA|TRBJ2-7|TRBV28
CASSMSSSYEQYF
TGTGCCAGCAGTATGTCGAGCTCCTACGAGCAGTACTTC
>NA|TRBD1|TRBJ1-6|TRBV6-1
CASSEVRDSPLHF
TGTGCCAGCAGTGAAGTTCGGGACAGCCCCCTCCACTTT
>NA|NA|TRBJ2-7|TRBV30
CAWTPDRSSYEQYF
TGTGCCTGGACCCCCGACAGGTCCTCCTACGAGCAGTACTTC
>few|TRBD2|TRBJ2-3|TRBV5-1
CASSYGTRQDTQYF
TGCGCCAGCAGCTACGGGACTAGGCAAGATACGCAGTATTTT
>NA|NA|TRBJ1-2|TRBV18
CASSPPRAQVYGYTF
TGTGCCAGCTCACCACCGAGGGCGCAGGTCTATGGCTACACCTTC
>NA|NA|TRBJ1-1|TRBV20-1
CSAKIPNTEAFF
TGCAGTGCCAAGATCCCTAACACTGAAGCTTTCTTT
>few|TRBD1|TRBJ1-5|TRBV18
CASSPASTGGSNQPQHF
TGTGCCAGCTCACCAGCCTCTACAGGGGGAAGCAATCAGCCCCAGCATTTT
>NA|NA|TRBJ1-4|TRBV14
CASSQLIKVLFF
TGTGCCAGCAGCCAACTTATCAAGGTACTGTTTTTT
>NA|TRBD2|TRBJ2-5|TRBV5-1
CASSLTQSGGIQETQYF
TGCGCCAGCAGCCTAACCCAAAGCGGGGGGATACAAGAGACCCAGTACTTC
>NA|NA|TRBJ2-3|TRBV12-3/TRBV12-4
CASSVGPVTDAQYF
TGTGCCAGCAGTGTAGGCCCGGTCACAGATGCGCAGTATTTT
>NA|NA|TRBJ1-2|TRBV6-5
CASSYYGGRANYGYTF
TGTGCCAGCAGTTACTACGGGGGCCGCGCTAACTATGGCTACACCTTC
>many|TRBD2|TRBJ2-1|TRBV6-5
CASSAGTTYNEQFF
TGTGCCAGCAGCGCCGGGACTACATACAATGAGCAGTTCTTC
>NA|NA|TRBJ1-4|TRBV4-2
CASSHSRGPREKLFF
TGTGCCAGCAGCCACTCCAGGGGTCCACGGGAAAAACTGTTTTTT
>few|TRBD2|TRBJ2-7|TRBV6-5
CASRSGGAYEQYF
TGTGCCAGCAGGAGCGGGGGTGCGTACGAGCAGTACTTC
>once|NA|TRBJ2-5|TRBV6-6
CASGGAETQYF
TGTGCCAGCGGTGGGGCAGAGACCCAGTACTTC
>few|TRBD2|TRBJ2-7|TRBV7-9
CASSPGLAGDYEQYF
TGTGCCAGCAGTCCAGGACTAGCGGGGGACTACGAGCAGTACTTC
>NA|NA|TRBJ1-4|TRBV7-2
CASHNRINEKLFF
TGTGCCAGCCATAACAGGATAAATGAAAAACTGTTTTTT
>NA|NA|TRBJ2-1|TRBV12-3/TRBV12-4
CASSLRQPSGQFF
TGTGCCAGCAGTCTCCGACAGCCGAGCGGGCAGTTCTTC
>NA|NA|TRBJ2-7|TRBV7-2
CASSFDPSSYEQYF
TGTGCCAGCAGCTTTGACCCGAGCTCCTACGAGCAGTACTTC
>NA|NA|TRBJ2-2|TRBV5-1
CASSLVGGLTGELFF
TGCGCCAGCAGCTTGGTCGGGGGACTCACCGGGGAGCTGTTTTTT
>NA|NA|TRBJ1-2|TRBV20-1
CSASVAGAYGYTF
TGCAGTGCTAGTGTTGCAGGGGCATATGGCTACACCTTC
>few|TRBD1|TRBJ2-5|TRBV7-2
CASSQWTGTTQQYF
TGTGCCAGCAGCCAATGGACAGGAACTACGCAGCAGTACTTC
>few|TRBD2|TRBJ2-5|TRBV10-2
CASSEGQRGPQETQYF
TGCGCCAGCAGTGAAGGCCAGCGGGGGCCTCAAGAGACCCAGTACTTC
>few|NA|TRBJ1-6|TRBV12-3/TRBV12-4
CASSPQKGIPMGNSPLHF
TGTGCCAGCAGTCCCCAGAAAGGGATACCTATGGGCAATTCACCCCTCCACTTT
>NA|NA|TRBJ2-5|TRBV12-3/TRBV12-4
CASSFREGETQYF
TGTGCCAGCAGTTTCCGGGAAGGGGAGACCCAGTACTTC
>NA|NA|TRBJ1-5|TRBV6-2/TRBV6-3
CASSRGQREPQHF
TGTGCCAGCAGTCGGGGACAAAGGGAGCCCCAGCATTTT
>NA|NA|TRBJ1-5|TRBV20-1
CSASLLRGAGQPQHF
TGCAGTGCTAGCCTTTTAAGGGGGGCGGGACAGCCCCAGCATTTT
>once|NA|TRBJ2-7|TRBV25-1
CASSDFANPEYF
TGTGCCAGCAGTGATTTCGCGAACCCTGAGTACTTC
>NA|NA|TRBJ2-4|TRBV10-3
CAISEPSAGTIQYF
TGTGCCATCAGTGAGCCGAGTGCCGGGACCATTCAGTACTTC
>NA|TRBD1|TRBJ2-7|TRBV7-2
CASSRWTGSSYEQYF
TGTGCCAGCAGCCGCTGGACAGGGAGCTCCTACGAGCAGTACTTC
>NA|NA|TRBJ1-5|TRBV5-1
CASSLDAGSNQPQHF
TGCGCCAGCAGCTTGGATGCAGGGAGCAATCAGCCCCAGCATTTT
>NA|NA|TRBJ2-1|TRBV28
CASTYRGLLRNEQFF
TGTGCCAGCACGTATCGGGGGCTTCTTCGCAATGAGCAGTTCTTC
>few|NA|TRBJ2-7|TRBV29-1
CSGRNSYEQYF
TGCAGCGGTCGGAACTCCTACGAGCAGTACTTC
>few|NA|TRBJ2-4|TRBV20-1
CSASGTVGNIQYF
TGCAGTGCTAGCGGGACGGTGGGAAACATTCAGTACTTC
>NA|TRBD1|TRBJ2-3|TRBV29-1
CSVATGGDTDTQYF
TGCAGCGTTGCGACAGGGGGGGACACAGATACGCAGTATTTT
>NA|NA|TRBJ2-2|TRBV12-3/TRBV12-4
CASSRSVGPNTGELFF
TGTGCCAGCAGCCGGTCTGTGGGCCCGAACACCGGGGAGCTGTTTTTT
>NA|NA|TRBJ2-6|TRBV27
CASSFYPLKTASGLTF
TGTGCCAGCAGTTTCTACCCCTTAAAAACCGCGAGCGGCCTGACTTTC
>NA|NA|TRBJ2-5|TRBV2
CASSSGEGTQYF
TGTGCCAGCAGTTCAGGGGAGGGGACCCAGTACTTC